The 3 T cell receptor beta chains below come from one sample, sequenced in a study of cytomegalovirus exposure and HLA in healthy donors. The PCR ran on 60 Vbeta and 13 Jbeta primers. Sequencing used immunoSEQ multiplex PCR; TCRdb keeps in-frame clones, though not all of them. Found here are over 80,000 clones, approximately 80% of them singletons; the top ten hold 3% to 3.5%. The sequenced sample was PBMCs. The source of these receptors is a man aged 40-49 years in good health and CMV-seronegative.

The chain couples TRBV7-3 to TRBJ1-5; TRBD1 is a possible D gene (5 bases). This CDR3 has 13 amino acids. The V end lost 5 bases, the J end lost 7 bases, and 12 bases lay between the germline ends. CDR1 and CDR2 from the germline V gene are SGHTA and FQGTGA. As DNA, the CDR3 is TGTGCCAGCAGCCCAGGGATGTCACAGCCCCAGCATTTT. Translated: CASSPGMSQPQHF.

The chain recombines TRBV19 with TRBJ1-1, with TRBD1 as a possible D gene (5 bases). With 8 bases removed from V and 1 base from J, the gap between germline ends came to 11 bases. The CDR3 covers 13 residues. Germline lookup yields CDR1 LNHDA and CDR2 SQIVND (reference sequence). The CDR3, as DNA: TGTGCCAGTCTAGGGGCTCCGAACACTGAAGCTTTCTTT. It yields the protein CASLGAPNTEAFF. The full variable domain, its missing parts supplied by reference TRBV19 and TRBJ1-1, is DGGITQSPKYLFRKEGQNVTLSCEQNLNHDAMYWYRQDPGQGLRLIYYSQIVNDFQKGDIAEGYSVSREKKESFPLTVTSAQKNPTAFYLCASLGAPNTEAFFGQGTRLTVV.

The table lists this clone with a few counts. The V and J genes are TRBV29-1 and TRBJ1-4; D gene unclear. The CDR3 totals 11 residues. Germline CDR1 SQVTM, CDR2 ANQGSEA. Trimming left V 6 bases short and J 5 bases short, with 7 bases between. The CDR3 nucleotides read TGCAGCGTCGACAAGAATGAAAAACTGTTTTTT. Residues: CSVDKNEKLFF.